Shown below are 11 T cell receptor beta chains from a single sample sequenced in a study of beta chain features in type 1 diabetes. General study findings and limits: TCRB CDR3s from Type 1 diabetes patients were moderately but significantly shorter in all four CD4+ subsets.

Their antigens remain unidentified. Expressed TCRB transcripts were sequenced, since all the RNA that had been isolated was reverse transcribed. The assay was immunoSEQ multiplex PCR, and TCRdb's table has in-frame clones only and misses some. The table shows approximately 150,000 clones, with roughly 60% occurring only once. The sample comprised naive CD4+ T cells from blood. Receptors were obtained from a man younger than 45 with type 1 diabetes.

The chain is built from TRBV6-5 and TRBJ2-7; D gene unclear. The V gene's germline CDR1 is MNHEY and CDR2 SVGAGI. The CDR3 length is 15 residues. V gave up 5 bases and J gave up 2 bases, with 16 bases separating them. CDR3 sequence reads: CASSRGRRVTYEQYF. CDR3 DNA: TGTGCCAGCAGTCGTGGACGGCGAGTTACCTACGAGCAGTACTTC.

The chain uses TRBV5-1 and TRBJ2-2; no definite D call. V was trimmed by 6 bases and J by 1 base, leaving 10 bases between them. Germline V gives CDR1 SGHRS, CDR2 YFSETQ. The CDR3 is 14 amino acids. CDR3 region: CASTPVGNTGELFF. For the CDR3, the DNA is TGCGCCAGCACTCCTGTGGGGAACACCGGGGAGCTGTTTTTT.

The V call is TRBV7-9, the J call TRBJ2-3, with TRBD2 as a possible D gene (5 bases). The germline V gene has CDR1 SEHNR and CDR2 FQNEAQ (reference sequence). The CDR3 extends over 15 amino acids. V shed 1 base and J shed 3 bases, with 11 bases lying between them. CDR3 nucleotides: TGTGCCAGCAGCTTAGTACGGGGAACTACAGATACGCAGTATTTT. This gives the protein CASSLVRGTTDTQYF.

This clone was detected only a few times. This chain connects TRBV7-9 to TRBJ2-3; D perhaps matches TRBD2 (5 bases). Germline assignment: CDR1 SEHNR and CDR2 FQNEAQ (reference sequence). CDR3 length equals 16 residues. Trimming left V 4 bases short and J 3 bases short, with 17 bases between. This chain's CDR3 is CASSSSLRPGTDTQYF. The DNA for the CDR3 is TGTGCCAGCAGCTCTAGCCTCCGTCCCGGGACAGATACGCAGTATTTT.

This clone showed up just once. The chain links TRBV25-1 to TRBJ1-4; no definite D call. Trimming cost V 10 bases and J 6 bases, with 12 bases left between them. Germline V gene data show CDR1 as MGHDK and CDR2 as SYGVNS. This CDR3 region has 12 residues. The CDR3, as DNA: TGTGCCACCCGGCAGGCTGATGAAAAACTGTTTTTT. It encodes CATRQADEKLFF.

The sample holds a few counts of this clone. This chain links TRBV29-1 with TRBJ2-5; no clear D. Germline lookup yields CDR1 SQVTM and CDR2 ANQGSEA. The CDR3 spans 11 residues. The germline V and J ends were trimmed by 4 bases and 4 bases, with 7 bases remaining between them. The CDR3 coding sequence is TGCAGCGTTGGTAGTGTAGAGACCCAGTACTTC. This translates into CSVGSVETQYF.

This chain links TRBV5-1 with TRBJ2-5; D unclear. The CDR3 has 15 residues. Germline V lookup: CDR1 SGHRS, CDR2 YFSETQ. V was clipped by 0 bases and J by 2 bases, with 11 bases between them. The CDR3 sequence is CASSLVGNTQETQYF. The CDR3 bases are TGCGCCAGCAGCTTGGTAGGAAATACTCAAGAGACCCAGTACTTC.

This chain links TRBV29-1 with TRBJ1-2; D gene ambiguous. Germline assignment: CDR1 SQVTM and CDR2 ANQGSEA. The CDR3 runs to 11 residues. V was clipped by 4 bases and J by 7 bases, with 10 bases between them. The CDR3, as DNA: TGCAGCGTTGGATGGGCGGGTGGCTACACCTTC. Encoded protein: CSVGWAGGYTF.

The rearrangement joins TRBV25-1 to TRBJ2-7; TRBD2 matches at 11 bases. Per the germline V gene, CDR1 is MGHDK and CDR2 is SYGVNS. CDR3 length: 15 residues. Unmatched junction bases numbered 2, after V lost 2 bases and J lost 2 bases. Here the CDR3 DNA reads TGTGCCAGCAGTGAACCGGGACTAGCGGCCTACGAGCAGTACTTC. It yields the protein CASSEPGLAAYEQYF.

The CDR3 DNA sequence: TGCAGCGTTTTGGCCGGGGACAGCCAAGAGACCCAGTACTTC. Protein: CSVLAGDSQETQYF. This rearrangement joins TRBV29-1 to TRBJ2-5; 7 bases agree with TRBD1. The CDR3 runs 14 residues. The J segment lost 1 base and the V segment lost 5 bases, leaving 7 bases of the junction unmatched. Looked up from germline, CDR1 is SQVTM and CDR2 is ANQGSEA.

This clone was observed a handful of times. This chain connects TRBV15 to TRBJ2-1, with TRBD2 as a possible D gene (7 bases). Trimming removed 4 bases from V and 7 bases from J, with 20 bases in between. The CDR3 contains 16 residues. CDR1 LNHNV and CDR2 YYDKDF come from the germline V gene (reference sequence). CDR3 coding DNA: TGTGCCACCAGCAAAGAAGCGGGACAACAAACGAATGAGCAGTTCTTC. Translation: CATSKEAGQQTNEQFF.